This T cell receptor beta chain was sequenced for a study of long-term antiretroviral therapy in people with HIV. An immunoSEQ assay, version v3.0, was performed at survey level. TCRdb keeps only in-frame clones here, not all; method: immunoSEQ multiplex PCR. Here the sample spans about 48,000 clones, 80% to 90% being singletons. Trimming removed 4 bases at V and 3 bases at J, with 17 bases between. In germline, CDR1 is SGDLS, CDR2 YYNGEE. CDR3 length: 15 amino acids. The sequencing used unsorted PBMCs, collected 0.8 years after starting antiretroviral therapy. V and J are TRBV9 and TRBJ2-7; a possible D gene is TRBD1 (6 bases). This receptor was taken from a woman between 18 and 30 years old with HIV. CDR3 sequence: CASSFRDTLIYEQYF. The CDR3 nucleotides are TGTGCCAGCAGCTTCCGGGACACCCTTATCTACGAGCAGTACTTC.